The 6 T cell receptor beta chains listed next were all sequenced from one sample in a study of blood T cell repertoires in COVID-19. Generated by immunoSEQ multiplex PCR, the TCRdb table keeps only in-frame clones and is missing some. The sample holds fewer than 250,000 clones, about four fifths seen once. The sequenced material came from peripheral blood. These receptors were taken from a woman between 40 and 55 years old with active or convalescent COVID-19.

J is TRBJ2-3 and V is TRBV18, with TRBD2 matching 10 bases. Unmatched junction bases numbered 9, after V lost 2 bases and J lost 4 bases. Per the germline V gene, CDR1 is KGHSH and CDR2 is LQKENI. The CDR3 is 17 amino acids. CDR3 sequence: CASSPIPSGSFADTQYF. In DNA, the CDR3 is TGTGCCAGCTCACCAATTCCTAGCGGGAGTTTCGCAGATACGCAGTATTTT.

The gene calls are TRBV24-1 and TRBJ2-1, with D tentatively TRBD1 (6 bases). V dropped 6 bases and J dropped 5 bases, with 13 bases sitting between them. Germline loops: CDR1 KGHDR, CDR2 SFDVKD. The CDR3 consists of 14 residues. CDR3 coding DNA: TGTGCCACCAGTAGTACAGGGCCCCACAATGAGCAGTTCTTC. Amino acids: CATSSTGPHNEQFF.

The chain carries TRBV27 and TRBJ2-3; possibly TRBD1 for D (7 bases). V shed 3 bases and J shed 6 bases, with 16 bases lying between them. This CDR3 spans 15 amino acids. From germline, CDR1 is MNHEY and CDR2 SMNVEV (reference sequence). CDR3 in amino acids: CASSLSGGTGDTQYF. The CDR3 DNA follows: TGTGCCAGCAGTTTGTCAGGGGGGACTGGGGATACGCAGTATTTT.

The chain couples TRBV28 to TRBJ2-1; 7 bases are a match to TRBD1. Germline V gene data show CDR1 as MDHEN and CDR2 as SYDVKM. V lost 5 bases, J lost 5 bases, and 6 bases stayed unmatched. This CDR3 region has 14 residues. CDR3 bases: TGTGCCAGCAGTAGCCCGGGACAGCACAATGAGCAGTTCTTC. This translates into CASSSPGQHNEQFF.

The genes are TRBV28 and TRBJ1-2; TRBD1 aligns across 8 bases. The germline V gene has CDR1 MDHEN and CDR2 SYDVKM. The CDR3 runs to 15 residues. With V trimmed by 2 bases and J by 8 bases, 10 bases remained unmatched. The CDR3 sequence: CASSLGIGQGGGYTF. CDR3 sequence (DNA): TGTGCCAGCAGTTTAGGGATAGGACAGGGAGGGGGCTACACCTTC.

The chain combines TRBV2 with TRBJ1-6; 7 nucleotides agree with TRBD1. This CDR3 comprises 15 residues. The V and J ends lost 2 bases and 10 bases, in that order; junction bases with no gene match: 8. Germline loops: CDR1 SNHLY, CDR2 FYNNEI. This CDR3 reads CASSEWRQGTSPLHF. The CDR3, as DNA: TGTGCCAGCAGTGAATGGAGACAGGGTACCTCACCCCTCCACTTT.